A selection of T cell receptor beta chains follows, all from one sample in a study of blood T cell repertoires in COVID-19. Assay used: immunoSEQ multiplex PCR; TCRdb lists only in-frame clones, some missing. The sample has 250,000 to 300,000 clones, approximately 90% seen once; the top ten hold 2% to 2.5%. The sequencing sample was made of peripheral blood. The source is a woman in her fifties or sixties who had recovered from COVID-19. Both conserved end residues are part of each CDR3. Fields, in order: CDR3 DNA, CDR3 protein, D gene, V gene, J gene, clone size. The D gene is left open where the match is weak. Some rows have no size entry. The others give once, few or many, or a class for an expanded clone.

CDR3 DNA: TGTGCCAGCACTCACTCGGGGGGGGGTCAGGAGACCCAGTACTTC; CDR3 protein: CASTHSGGGQETQYF; D gene: TRBD2; V gene: TRBV6-6; J gene: TRBJ2-5; clone size: once
CDR3 DNA: TGTGCCAGCAGCGACAGAAAGCAGCCCCAGCATTTT; CDR3 protein: CASSDRKQPQHF; D gene: NA; V gene: TRBV5-6; J gene: TRBJ1-5; clone size: NA
CDR3 DNA: TGTGCCAGCAGAGTGGGCGCGGGTGAAAAACTGTTTTTT; CDR3 protein: CASRVGAGEKLFF; D gene: NA; V gene: TRBV25-1; J gene: TRBJ1-4; clone size: NA
CDR3 DNA: TGTGCCAGCAGTCGCCGGACAGGGTTTCCCAAGCAGTACTTC; CDR3 protein: CASSRRTGFPKQYF; D gene: TRBD1; V gene: TRBV28; J gene: TRBJ2-7; clone size: NA
CDR3 DNA: TGTGCCTGGAGGACGACAGGGGAAGGCTATGGCTACACCTTC; CDR3 protein: CAWRTTGEGYGYTF; D gene: TRBD1; V gene: TRBV30; J gene: TRBJ1-2; clone size: NA
CDR3 DNA: TGTGCCAGCAGTTACCGGTCGGGAAACGAGCAGTACTTC; CDR3 protein: CASSYRSGNEQYF; D gene: NA; V gene: TRBV6-5; J gene: TRBJ2-7; clone size: NA
CDR3 DNA: TGTGCCAGCTCACCACCCGACAGGGGAGGTGAGACCCAGTACTTC; CDR3 protein: CASSPPDRGGETQYF; D gene: TRBD1; V gene: TRBV18; J gene: TRBJ2-5; clone size: NA
CDR3 DNA: TGTGCCAGTAGTATAGATTCGAGCTTCCACCCTTATGGCTACACCTTC; CDR3 protein: CASSIDSSFHPYGYTF; D gene: NA; V gene: TRBV19; J gene: TRBJ1-2; clone size: NA
CDR3 DNA: TGTGCCAGCAGCGCACAAGCCTACGAGCAGTACTTC; CDR3 protein: CASSAQAYEQYF; D gene: NA; V gene: TRBV5-6; J gene: TRBJ2-7; clone size: NA
CDR3 DNA: TGTGCCAGCAGCTTAACCCGGACTAAGCGGGATACGCAGTATTTT; CDR3 protein: CASSLTRTKRDTQYF; D gene: NA; V gene: TRBV7-3; J gene: TRBJ2-3; clone size: NA
CDR3 DNA: TGTGCCTGGAGTACAGGGCGAATCACTGAAGCTTTCTTT; CDR3 protein: CAWSTGRITEAFF; D gene: NA; V gene: TRBV30; J gene: TRBJ1-1; clone size: NA
CDR3 DNA: TGCAGTGCTAGTTTGCGGGGGGAAAACACCGGGGAGCTGTTTTTT; CDR3 protein: CSASLRGENTGELFF; D gene: TRBD2; V gene: TRBV20-1; J gene: TRBJ2-2; clone size: NA
CDR3 DNA: TGTGCCAGCAGCTTAGTGGTGTCAGGCTATGGCTACACCTTC; CDR3 protein: CASSLVVSGYGYTF; D gene: NA; V gene: TRBV7-9; J gene: TRBJ1-2; clone size: NA
CDR3 DNA: TGTGCCAGCAGCGTCGAGAACTCCTACGAGCAGTACTTC; CDR3 protein: CASSVENSYEQYF; D gene: NA; V gene: TRBV28; J gene: TRBJ2-7; clone size: NA
CDR3 DNA: TGTGCCAGCAGCGACGAGGCTAGCGTAAGATCCACAGATACGCAGTATTTT; CDR3 protein: CASSDEASVRSTDTQYF; D gene: NA; V gene: TRBV9; J gene: TRBJ2-3; clone size: NA
CDR3 DNA: TGCGCCAGCAGCTCGAGGAGCTCCTACAATGAGCAGTTCTTC; CDR3 protein: CASSSRSSYNEQFF; D gene: NA; V gene: TRBV5-1; J gene: TRBJ2-1; clone size: NA
CDR3 DNA: TGTGCCACCAGTGACCGGGTCCCCGGGGAGCTGTTTTTT; CDR3 protein: CATSDRVPGELFF; D gene: NA; V gene: TRBV24-1; J gene: TRBJ2-2; clone size: NA
CDR3 DNA: TGTGCCAGCAGCCAAGTGACCGGAGGGATTGGGTACAATGAGCAGTTCTTC; CDR3 protein: CASSQVTGGIGYNEQFF; D gene: NA; V gene: TRBV4-2; J gene: TRBJ2-1; clone size: few
CDR3 DNA: TGTGCCAGCAGCGAGACTAGCTCTAACACCGGGGAGCTGTTTTTT; CDR3 protein: CASSETSSNTGELFF; D gene: TRBD2; V gene: TRBV9; J gene: TRBJ2-2; clone size: NA